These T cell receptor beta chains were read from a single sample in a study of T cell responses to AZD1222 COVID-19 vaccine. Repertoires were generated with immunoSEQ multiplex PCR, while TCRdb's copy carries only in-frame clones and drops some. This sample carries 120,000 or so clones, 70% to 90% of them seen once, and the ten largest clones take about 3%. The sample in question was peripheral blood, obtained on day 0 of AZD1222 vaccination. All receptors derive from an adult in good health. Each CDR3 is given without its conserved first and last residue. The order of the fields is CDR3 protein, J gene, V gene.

CDR3 protein: ASSRGTSVLNEQF
J gene: TRBJ2-1
V gene: TRBV3-1/TRBV3-2

CDR3 protein: ASSLDPDRGTEAF
J gene: TRBJ1-1
V gene: TRBV11-2

CDR3 protein: ASSRQNEQF
J gene: TRBJ2-1
V gene: TRBV2

CDR3 protein: ASSFTGRASKPPRETQY
J gene: TRBJ2-5
V gene: TRBV28

CDR3 protein: ASSFPGGEETQY
J gene: TRBJ2-5
V gene: TRBV28

CDR3 protein: ASFSNYGYT
J gene: TRBJ1-2
V gene: TRBV28

CDR3 protein: ASSGTASNTEAF
J gene: TRBJ1-1
V gene: TRBV23-1

CDR3 protein: ASSAKYSGTGSTEAF
J gene: TRBJ1-1
V gene: TRBV10-2

CDR3 protein: ASSVLKGGANTGELF
J gene: TRBJ2-2
V gene: TRBV18

CDR3 protein: ASSLGQNYGYT
J gene: TRBJ1-2
V gene: TRBV7-2

CDR3 protein: ASSSDRAYGYT
J gene: TRBJ1-2
V gene: TRBV5-5

CDR3 protein: ASSKGRSEKLF
J gene: TRBJ1-4
V gene: TRBV19

CDR3 protein: ASGGQYSGNTIY
J gene: TRBJ1-3
V gene: TRBV2

CDR3 protein: ASRGDRSNQPQH
J gene: TRBJ1-5
V gene: TRBV19

CDR3 protein: ASSLLGLGNSPLH
J gene: TRBJ1-6
V gene: TRBV7-9

CDR3 protein: ASSSDRVSEQY
J gene: TRBJ2-7
V gene: TRBV3-1/TRBV3-2

CDR3 protein: ASSGTSVSRETQY
J gene: TRBJ2-5
V gene: TRBV5-1

CDR3 protein: ASSSGVNSPLH
J gene: TRBJ1-6
V gene: TRBV7-3

CDR3 protein: SAHTGRSGNTIY
J gene: TRBJ1-3
V gene: TRBV29-1

CDR3 protein: ASPDRDGGEQY
J gene: TRBJ2-7
V gene: TRBV28

CDR3 protein: ASSTGQGVYGYT
J gene: TRBJ1-2
V gene: TRBV28

CDR3 protein: ASSPPLGMTNTYEQY
J gene: TRBJ2-7
V gene: TRBV19

CDR3 protein: SVKGGDQPQH
J gene: TRBJ1-5
V gene: TRBV29-1

CDR3 protein: ASSPGRAKTQY
J gene: TRBJ2-5
V gene: TRBV12-3/TRBV12-4

CDR3 protein: ASSADREETQY
J gene: TRBJ2-5
V gene: TRBV3-1/TRBV3-2

CDR3 protein: ASGLRADTQY
J gene: TRBJ2-3
V gene: TRBV19

CDR3 protein: ASSISGRGRVQPQH
J gene: TRBJ1-5
V gene: TRBV19

CDR3 protein: ASSYDGGLTYEQY
J gene: TRBJ2-7
V gene: TRBV6-2/TRBV6-3

CDR3 protein: ASSNPGLHSYEQY
J gene: TRBJ2-7
V gene: TRBV7-6

CDR3 protein: ASSLGGAGYSYEQY
J gene: TRBJ2-7
V gene: TRBV5-8

CDR3 protein: ASFPTGGRPYTGELF
J gene: TRBJ2-2
V gene: TRBV9

CDR3 protein: ASSLGGDGGEKLF
J gene: TRBJ1-4
V gene: TRBV28

CDR3 protein: ASSLNKNTEAF
J gene: TRBJ1-1
V gene: TRBV5-1

CDR3 protein: ALIYLDRVPGYT
J gene: TRBJ1-2
V gene: TRBV30

CDR3 protein: SADGYEQY
J gene: TRBJ2-7
V gene: TRBV20-1

CDR3 protein: ASSLAGQGATYGYT
J gene: TRBJ1-2
V gene: TRBV7-2

CDR3 protein: ASSSRGPRGANVLT
J gene: TRBJ2-6
V gene: TRBV7-3

CDR3 protein: ASSQDFNQPQH
J gene: TRBJ1-5
V gene: TRBV4-3

CDR3 protein: AWQGAADTQY
J gene: TRBJ2-3
V gene: TRBV30

CDR3 protein: ASSQAGANVLT
J gene: TRBJ2-6
V gene: TRBV14

CDR3 protein: ASSLIQGPSGGYT
J gene: TRBJ1-2
V gene: TRBV28

CDR3 protein: ASSPELSGANVLT
J gene: TRBJ2-6
V gene: TRBV18

CDR3 protein: ASSLGSGTGGLKTQY
J gene: TRBJ2-5
V gene: TRBV5-1

CDR3 protein: ASSFSQGKEKLF
J gene: TRBJ1-4
V gene: TRBV7-9

CDR3 protein: ASSDSAGGRTGELF
J gene: TRBJ2-2
V gene: TRBV6-4

CDR3 protein: SATDSPTQY
J gene: TRBJ2-5
V gene: TRBV20-1

CDR3 protein: ASSLRDRGTDTQY
J gene: TRBJ2-3
V gene: TRBV19

CDR3 protein: ASSESESPQPQH
J gene: TRBJ1-5
V gene: TRBV2